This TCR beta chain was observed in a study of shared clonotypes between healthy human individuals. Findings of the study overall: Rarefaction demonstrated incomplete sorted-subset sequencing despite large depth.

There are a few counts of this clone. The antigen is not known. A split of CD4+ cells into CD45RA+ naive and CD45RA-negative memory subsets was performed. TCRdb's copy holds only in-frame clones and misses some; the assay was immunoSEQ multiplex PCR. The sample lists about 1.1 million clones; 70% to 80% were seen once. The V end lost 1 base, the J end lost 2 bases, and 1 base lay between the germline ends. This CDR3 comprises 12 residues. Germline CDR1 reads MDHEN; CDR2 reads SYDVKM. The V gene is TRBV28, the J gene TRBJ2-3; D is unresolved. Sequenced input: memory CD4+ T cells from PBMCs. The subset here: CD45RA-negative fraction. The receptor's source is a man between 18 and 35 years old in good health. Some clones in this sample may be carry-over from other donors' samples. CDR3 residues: CASSLYTDTQYF. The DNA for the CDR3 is TGTGCCAGCAGTTTATACACAGATACGCAGTATTTT. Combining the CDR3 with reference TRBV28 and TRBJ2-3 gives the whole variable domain DVKVTQSSRYLVKRTGEKVFLECVQDMDHENMFWYRQDPGLGLRLIYFSYDVKMKEKGDIPEGYSVSREKKERFSLILESASTNQTSMYLCASSLYTDTQYFGPGTRLTVL.